Sequencing of this T cell receptor beta chain was carried out in a study of blood T cell repertoires in COVID-19. About the study: Recovered Cohort 3 donors showed two negative PCRs, clearance, or symptom resolution. Samples representing acute and convalescent COVID-19 were sourced from the United States, Italy and Spain.

Trimming removed 5 bases from V and 3 bases from J; junction bases left unmatched: 7. The CDR3 consists of 16 residues. CDR1 and CDR2 (germline): MNHEY, SVGEGT. The repertoire was sequenced with immunoSEQ multiplex PCR; TCRdb's copy has only in-frame clones and lacks some. In the table there are 250,000 to 300,000 clones, more than 70% of which are singletons. V usage is TRBV6-2 or TRBV6-3 and J usage is TRBJ2-7; 13 bases agree with TRBD2. This TCR was sampled from a woman aged 55-70 years in a cohort exposed to, infected with or recovered from COVID-19 (not recorded which). Input material: PBMCs or T cells enriched from blood (not recorded which). In DNA, the CDR3 is TGTGCCAGCAGTCCCCGGACTAGCGGGAGAATCTACGAGCAGTACTTC. It codes for CASSPRTSGRIYEQYF.